Each of the 32 T cell receptor beta chains below was sequenced from the same sample in a study of cytomegalovirus exposure and HLA in healthy donors. Clones were read by immunoSEQ multiplex PCR, and TCRdb kept only the in-frame ones, dropping some. The repertoire has over 85,000 clones, roughly nine tenths of them found once; the top ten carry under 2%. Source material: PBMCs. Receptors originate from a woman aged 18-30 years in good health and CMV-seronegative.

The chain combines TRBV29-1 with TRBJ1-5; 10 nucleotides line up with TRBD1. This CDR3 contains 14 residues. Germline V gene sequence: CDR1 SQVTM, CDR2 ANQGSEA. The V segment lost 5 bases and the J segment 4 bases; nucleotides outside the gene matches: 5. The chain's CDR3 is CSVNGQGGNQPQHF. The CDR3 nucleotides are TGCAGCGTTAATGGACAGGGGGGGAATCAGCCCCAGCATTTT.

V is TRBV5-1 and J is TRBJ2-3; tentatively, D is TRBD2 (6 bases). CDR1 and CDR2 from the germline V gene are SGHRS and YFSETQ. V lost 3 bases, J lost 1 base, and 12 bases lay in between. CDR3 length: 15 amino acids. The CDR3 DNA follows: TGCGCCAGCAGCTCCAATTGGGGGGGCACAGATACGCAGTATTTT. This encodes CASSSNWGGTDTQYF.

This clone was recorded only once. The chain recombines TRBV7-6 with TRBJ1-5; TRBD1 is a possible D gene (6 bases). CDR3 size: 18 residues. Between the trimmed V and J ends, which lost 6 bases and 5 bases, there was a span of 26 bases. Germline CDR1 SGHVS, CDR2 FNYEAQ. The CDR3: CASRRRRRSQGPDQPQHF. The CDR3 nucleotides read TGTGCCAGCAGACGCAGACGGCGTTCACAGGGTCCGGATCAGCCCCAGCATTTT.

The chain uses TRBV14 and TRBJ2-5; the match to TRBD1 covers 8 bases. Trimming at V came to 4 bases and at J to 4 bases, leaving 8 bases not matched to a gene. Germline V lookup: CDR1 SGHDN, CDR2 FVKESK. This CDR3 has 15 residues. CDR3 coding DNA: TGTGCCAGCAGCCCCCTCGGCAGGGGGCTAGAGACCCAGTACTTC. Translating gives CASSPLGRGLETQYF.

The DNA for the CDR3 is TGTGCCATCAGGGGAGGAGGAGCCGAAGAGACCCAGTACTTC. Amino acid sequence: CAIRGGGAEETQYF. V and J are TRBV10-3 and TRBJ2-5; maybe TRBD2 (6 bases). The CDR3 covers 14 residues. The germline CDR1 and CDR2 sequences are ENHRY and SYGVKD. Deletions cut 6 bases from V and 3 bases from J, with 14 bases between.

J is TRBJ1-1 and V is TRBV6-5, with no clear D. The CDR3 is made up of 13 amino acids. Germline V gene data show CDR1 as MNHEY and CDR2 as SVGAGI. V shed 3 bases and J shed 11 bases, with 16 bases lying between them. CDR3 amino acids: CASSYGGVQEAFF. CDR3 coding DNA: TGTGCCAGCAGTTATGGCGGGGTCCAGGAGGCTTTCTTT.

The chain employs TRBV4-3 and TRBJ2-7; 9 positions agree with TRBD1. CDR3 length: 15 amino acids. CDR1 is LGHNA and CDR2 is YSLEER in the germline V gene. V lost 0 bases to trimming and J lost 2 bases; unmatched junction nucleotides: 2. The CDR3 region is CASSQDWDRAYEQYF. The DNA of the CDR3 is TGCGCCAGCAGCCAAGATTGGGACAGGGCCTACGAGCAGTACTTC.

The chain links TRBV13 to TRBJ1-5, with TRBD1 identical over 8 bases. Germline V gives CDR1 PRHDT, CDR2 FYEKMQ (reference sequence). The V segment lost 1 base and the J segment 5 bases; nucleotides outside the gene matches: 10. The CDR3 length is 17 residues. For the CDR3, the DNA is TGTGCCAGCAGCTTAGAACCCAACAGGGGGGTTTATCAGCCCCAGCATTTT. Encoded protein: CASSLEPNRGVYQPQHF.

The chain couples TRBV19 to TRBJ2-7, with D tentatively TRBD1 (6 bases). Trimming took off 1 base at V and 6 bases at J, with 10 bases between the two ends. Looked up from germline, CDR1 is LNHDA and CDR2 is SQIVND (reference sequence). CDR3 length: 13 residues. CDR3 sequence: CASSIGTEREQYF. CDR3 nucleotide sequence: TGTGCCAGTAGTATAGGGACAGAACGCGAGCAGTACTTC.

The chain uses TRBV7-2 and TRBJ2-3, with D tentatively TRBD2 (5 bases). V was cut by 1 base and J by 2 bases, with 10 bases left in between. Looked up from germline, CDR1 is SGHTA and CDR2 is FQGNSA. CDR3 length: 15 amino acids. The CDR3 here is CASSLEWENTDTQYF. The CDR3 bases are TGTGCCAGCAGCTTAGAATGGGAGAACACAGATACGCAGTATTTT.

The V gene is TRBV18, the J gene TRBJ1-2, with 7 positions matching TRBD1. V lost 3 bases and J lost 4; bases outside the gene matches: 8. Germline values: CDR1 KGHSH, CDR2 LQKENI. CDR3 size: 15 residues. Here the CDR3 DNA reads TGTGCCAGCTCACCGAGCAGGGGGGAACTCTATGGCTACACCTTC. This translates into CASSPSRGELYGYTF. Looking up the rest from reference TRBV18 and TRBJ1-2 gives the full variable domain: NAGVMQNPRHLVRRRGQEARLRCSPMKGHSHVYWYRQLPEEGLKFMVYLQKENIIDESGMPKERFSAEFPKEGPSILRIQQVVRGDSAAYFCASSPSRGELYGYTFGSGTRLTVV.

The V and J genes are TRBV5-1 and TRBJ1-1; a weak D match, TRBD1 (6 bases). Germline V gene sequence: CDR1 SGHRS, CDR2 YFSETQ. CDR3 length equals 14 residues. The V gene lost 4 bases and the J gene lost 1 base, with 11 bases spanning the gap. This CDR3 reads CASSPGQRNTEAFF. DNA for the CDR3: TGCGCCAGCAGCCCCGGACAGAGGAACACTGAAGCTTTCTTT.

A single count supports this clone. CDR3 bases: TGTGCCAGCAGCCGGGGACAGGGACTGGAAAAACTGTTTTTT. Its protein product is CASSRGQGLEKLFF. This chain joins TRBV11-2 and TRBJ1-4, with 9 bases aligning to TRBD1. V lost 5 bases, J lost 8 bases, and 6 bases stayed unmatched. Germline V gene lookup returns CDR1 SGHAT and CDR2 FQNNGV. The CDR3 is made up of 14 amino acids.

The V and J genes are TRBV5-1 and TRBJ2-5; D unresolved. This CDR3 spans 13 amino acids. CDR1 SGHRS and CDR2 YFSETQ come from the germline V gene. Trimming cost V 2 bases and J 5 bases, with 10 bases left between them. The CDR3 spells CASSFTDGETQYF. CDR3 coding DNA: TGCGCCAGCAGCTTTACCGACGGGGAGACCCAGTACTTC.

The genes are TRBV11-2 and TRBJ1-1, with a weak D call TRBD1 (6 bases). Germline V gene lookup returns CDR1 SGHAT and CDR2 FQNNGV. CDR3 length equals 13 residues. V was clipped by 0 bases and J by 6 bases, with 8 bases between them. The CDR3 spells CASSLDRGAEAFF. CDR3 in DNA: TGTGCCAGCAGCTTAGACAGGGGCGCTGAAGCTTTCTTT.

This sequence joins TRBV27 and TRBJ2-3; D gene ambiguous. The length of the CDR3 is 15 residues. Between the trimmed V and J ends, which lost 3 bases and 1 base, there was a span of 11 bases. Germline CDR1 and CDR2: MNHEY and SMNVEV (reference sequence). CDR3 in DNA: TGTGCCAGCAGTTTCTCGAACTCCCGCACAGATACGCAGTATTTT. As protein: CASSFSNSRTDTQYF.

The V call is TRBV5-4, the J call TRBJ2-3, with 9 bases fitting TRBD2. V dropped 0 bases and J dropped 2; count of bases not matched to a gene: 4. The germline V gene encodes CDR1 SGHNT and CDR2 YYREEE (reference sequence). There are 16 residues in the CDR3. The CDR3 bases are TGTGCCAGCAGCTTGGCAGCGGGGGGTCCCACAGATACGCAGTATTTT. It yields the protein CASSLAAGGPTDTQYF.

The chain joins TRBV28 to TRBJ1-2; 8 nucleotides align to TRBD1. With 5 bases clipped from V and 1 base from J, the junction kept 0 bases outside the gene matches. The CDR3 length is 13 residues. CDR1 and CDR2 from the germline V gene are MDHEN and SYDVKM. The CDR3 sequence: CASSGQGNYGYTF. CDR3 sequence (DNA): TGTGCCAGCAGTGGACAGGGTAACTATGGCTACACCTTC.

The rearrangement joins TRBV25-1 to TRBJ1-2; D gene ambiguous. The CDR3 covers 13 residues. The V end lost 6 bases, the J end lost 7 bases, and 15 bases lay between the germline ends. Germline CDR1 reads MGHDK; CDR2 reads SYGVNS. The CDR3 sequence: CASSSLQTGGYTF. The CDR3 DNA is TGTGCCAGCAGCAGCCTCCAGACGGGTGGCTACACCTTC.

The J gene is TRBJ2-7, the V gene TRBV9, with a weak D call TRBD2 (6 bases). The length of the CDR3 is 14 residues. Trimming stripped 4 bases from V and 5 bases from J, with 16 bases between. Germline CDR1 and CDR2: SGDLS and YYNGEE. The chain's CDR3 is CASSPGGSPNEQYF. CDR3 in DNA: TGTGCCAGCAGCCCCGGGGGATCCCCCAACGAGCAGTACTTC.

The J gene is TRBJ2-7, the V gene TRBV5-1; 7 nucleotides match TRBD1. V lost 2 bases and J lost 2; bases outside the gene matches: 4. CDR3 length: 14 residues. Germline CDR1 reads SGHRS; CDR2 reads YFSETQ. The CDR3 DNA reads as TGCGCCAGCAGCTTTAGACAGGGCCCCTACGAGCAGTACTTC. Translating it yields CASSFRQGPYEQYF.

The CDR3 region is CASKKGVNYEQYF. CDR3 in DNA: TGTGCCAGCAAGAAGGGGGTTAACTACGAGCAGTACTTC. V and J are TRBV6-5 and TRBJ2-7, with D tentatively TRBD1 (6 bases). V dropped 7 bases and J dropped 3 bases, with 13 bases sitting between them. The CDR3 spans 13 residues. CDR1 is MNHEY, CDR2 SVGAGI, per germline.

The chain carries TRBV27 and TRBJ1-3; D ambiguous. Germline V CDR1 and CDR2: MNHEY, SMNVEV (reference sequence). V lost 3 bases, J lost 2 bases, and 8 bases lay in between. This CDR3 has 14 residues. The CDR3 sequence: CASSLGRAGNTIYF. DNA for the CDR3: TGTGCCAGCAGTTTGGGGAGGGCTGGAAACACCATATATTTT.

The chain recombines TRBV5-6 with TRBJ2-5; no firm D call. Trimming took off 0 bases at V and 4 bases at J, with 7 bases between the two ends. This CDR3 has 13 residues. Germline V gene data show CDR1 as SGHDT and CDR2 as YYEEEE. The chain's CDR3 is CASSLGAGETQYF. As DNA, the CDR3 is TGTGCCAGCAGCTTGGGGGCAGGAGAGACCCAGTACTTC.

CDR3 loop: CASSRGGYGYTF. CDR3 DNA sequence: TGTGCCAGCAGCAGAGGGGGCTATGGCTACACCTTC. The chain couples TRBV7-2 to TRBJ1-2; the D gene is possibly TRBD1 (6 bases). V dropped 5 bases and J dropped 4 bases, with 8 bases sitting between them. The CDR3 covers 12 residues. CDR1 and CDR2 (germline): SGHTA, FQGNSA.

This chain joins TRBV7-9 and TRBJ2-7, with D tentatively TRBD2 (6 bases). Trimming cost V 3 bases and J 0 bases, with 6 bases left between them. Looked up from germline, CDR1 is SEHNR and CDR2 is FQNEAQ (reference sequence). This CDR3 region has 13 residues. The CDR3 DNA sequence: TGTGCCAGCAGCTTGACTAGCTCCTACGAGCAGTACTTC. Encoded protein: CASSLTSSYEQYF.

This chain connects TRBV27 to TRBJ1-4; 8 nucleotides agree with TRBD1. The germline CDR1 and CDR2 sequences are MNHEY and SMNVEV (reference sequence). CDR3 length: 17 amino acids. J lost 4 bases, V lost 6 bases, and 13 bases had no gene match. In DNA, the CDR3 is TGTGCCAGCAGCAACAACCTACCGGGACAGGTTAATGAAAAACTGTTTTTT. This gives the protein CASSNNLPGQVNEKLFF.

The chain has TRBV7-9 and TRBJ1-1; D possibly corresponds to TRBD1 (5 bases). The V end was cut by 0 bases, the J end by 4 bases, with 9 bases between. CDR3 length equals 14 residues. The germline gives CDR1 SEHNR, CDR2 FQNEAQ (reference sequence). The CDR3 DNA reads TGTGCCAGCAGCTTAGCAGGGGCTGGCACTGAAGCTTTCTTT. It encodes CASSLAGAGTEAFF.

V is TRBV7-3 and J is TRBJ2-2; 7 positions agree with TRBD2. This CDR3 comprises 13 residues. CDR1 SGHTA and CDR2 FQGTGA come from the germline V gene. V dropped 6 bases and J dropped 5; count of bases not matched to a gene: 3. The DNA of the CDR3 is TGTGCCAGCAGGCTGGGAGGGACCGGGGAGCTGTTTTTT. Protein product: CASRLGGTGELFF.

This clone was seen a single time. This sequence joins TRBV5-1 and TRBJ2-7; D is perhaps TRBD1 (6 bases). The germline CDR1 and CDR2 sequences are SGHRS and YFSETQ. Trimming took 4 bases from V and 4 from J, leaving 12 bases between them. The CDR3 extends over 13 amino acids. CDR3 sequence (DNA): TGCGCCAGCAGCGGCGACAGGATATACGAGCAGTACTTC. Residues: CASSGDRIYEQYF.

V and J are TRBV27 and TRBJ1-2, with 8 bases identical to TRBD1. The germline V gene encodes CDR1 MNHEY and CDR2 SMNVEV (reference sequence). This CDR3 region has 13 residues. With V trimmed by 4 bases and J by 6 bases, 4 bases remained unmatched. The CDR3 spells CASSSGQGHGYTF. The DNA of the CDR3 is TGTGCCAGCAGTTCTGGACAGGGACATGGCTACACCTTC.

The rearrangement uses TRBV6-1 and TRBJ2-3; the D gene is possibly TRBD2 (5 bases). V was trimmed by 7 bases and J by 8 bases, leaving 19 bases between them. Germline V gene lookup returns CDR1 MNHNS and CDR2 SASEGT. This CDR3 has 14 residues. The CDR3 DNA is TGTGCCAGCATAGCGTCCCCCGCAGAGGGTACGCAGTATTTT. It is translated as CASIASPAEGTQYF.